One and the same sample provided the 13 T cell receptor beta chains below, sequenced in a study of cytomegalovirus exposure and HLA in healthy donors. PCR involved 60 Vbeta and 13 Jbeta primers. TCRdb's copy holds only in-frame clones and misses some; the assay was immunoSEQ multiplex PCR. Seen here are under 95,000 clones, less than 85% observed once, and the top ten hold 1.1%. The sequencing input was PBMCs. The receptors were gathered from a male donor in good health and CMV-seronegative.

This clone has only a few counts. The chain is built from TRBV7-6 and TRBJ1-6, with D hard to call. Germline values: CDR1 SGHVS, CDR2 FNYEAQ. V lost 5 bases to trimming and J lost 6 bases, with 5 bases between them. The CDR3 contains 12 residues. The CDR3 DNA follows: TGTGCCAGCAGCCCGTTTAATTCACCCCTCCACTTT. As protein: CASSPFNSPLHF.

To note about this clone: Other DNA sequences in the sample encode the same CDR3. This chain joins TRBV5-6 and TRBJ1-1; D gene ambiguous. V dropped 5 bases and J dropped 1 base, with 9 bases sitting between them. Germline V CDR1 and CDR2: SGHDT, YYEEEE. The CDR3 is 13 residues long. The CDR3 sequence is CASSLGRNTEAFF. The CDR3, as DNA: TGTGCCAGCAGTTTAGGGAGGAACACTGAAGCTTTCTTT.

J is TRBJ2-1 and V is TRBV11-2; 10 nucleotides match TRBD1. Germline assignment: CDR1 SGHAT and CDR2 FQNNGV. J gave up 8 bases and V 2 bases, and 3 bases lay outside the gene matches. This CDR3 has 14 residues. CDR3 protein: CASSLRTGGHEQFF. The DNA of the CDR3 is TGTGCCAGCAGCTTAAGGACAGGGGGGCATGAGCAGTTCTTC.

The J gene is TRBJ2-7, the V gene TRBV11-2; 9 nucleotides align to TRBD2. The CDR3 extends over 15 amino acids. Germline CDR1 is SGHAT and CDR2 is FQNNGV. J lost 0 bases, V lost 3 bases, and 3 bases had no gene match. CDR3 DNA: TGTGCCAGCAGCTTTGGAGCGGGGGGCTCCTACGAGCAGTACTTC. This gives the protein CASSFGAGGSYEQYF.

Only a few counts were recorded for this clone. The rearrangement links TRBV4-3 to TRBJ2-7; D is possibly TRBD2 (6 bases). The CDR3 loop spans 14 amino acids. Per germline, CDR1 LGHNA and CDR2 YSLEER. V was clipped by 0 bases and J by 5 bases, with 11 bases between them. In DNA, the CDR3 is TGCGCCAGCAGCCAAGATTCGGGGGTCCACGAGCAGTACTTC. It encodes CASSQDSGVHEQYF.

This sequence joins TRBV7-2 and TRBJ1-2, with 9 bases matching TRBD1. There are 14 residues in the CDR3. V lost 4 bases to trimming and J lost 4 bases; unmatched junction nucleotides: 4. Germline loops: CDR1 SGHTA, CDR2 FQGNSA. The CDR3 sequence is CASSYTGGGYGYTF. The CDR3 region has the DNA TGTGCCAGCAGCTACACAGGGGGCGGCTATGGCTACACCTTC.

The chain recombines TRBV15 with TRBJ2-5, with 10 positions matching TRBD2. Germline V gene lookup returns CDR1 LNHNV and CDR2 YYDKDF (reference sequence). Trimming took 9 bases from V and 4 from J; bases not matched to a gene: 8. CDR3 length equals 14 residues. The CDR3 sequence is CATKAGGDAETQYF. The CDR3 DNA sequence: TGTGCCACAAAAGCGGGAGGGGATGCAGAGACCCAGTACTTC.

With regard to this clone: One junction end does not reproduce the germline sequence, and a read error may be involved. The rearrangement joins TRBV7-6 to TRBJ1-5; no clear D. CDR1 is SGHVS and CDR2 is FNYEAQ in the germline V gene. The CDR3 is made up of 13 amino acids. CDR3 DNA: TGTGCCAGCAGCTTATCCGACAATCAGCCCCAGAATTTT. Its protein is CASSLSDNQPQNF.

V usage is TRBV7-6 and J usage is TRBJ2-7; possible D gene TRBD1, 6 bases. The germline V and J ends were trimmed by 5 bases and 0 bases, with 11 bases remaining between them. Germline CDR1 reads SGHVS; CDR2 reads FNYEAQ. The CDR3 has 14 amino acids. CDR3 region: CASSLTGLSYEQYF. The CDR3 region has the DNA TGTGCCAGCAGCCTGACAGGCCTCTCCTACGAGCAGTACTTC. Complete variable domain (other parts from reference TRBV7-6 and TRBJ2-7): GAGVSQSPRYKVTKRGQDVALRCDPISGHVSLYWYRQALGQGPEFLTYFNYEAQQDKSGLPNDRFSAERPEGSISTLTIQRTEQRDSAMYRCASSLTGLSYEQYFGPGTRLTVT.

V gene TRBV15 combines with J gene TRBJ2-7; 7 bases line up with TRBD1. The CDR3 length is 16 residues. V gave up 2 bases and J gave up 1 base; unmatched junction bases: 8. Per the germline V gene, CDR1 is LNHNV and CDR2 is YYDKDF (reference sequence). CDR3 nucleotides: TGTGCCACCAGCAGACCGAGGATGACAGGGTCCTACGAGCAGTACTTC. Translating it yields CATSRPRMTGSYEQYF.

V usage is TRBV7-9 and J usage is TRBJ2-7; the D gene is possibly TRBD1 (5 bases). The CDR3 covers 12 residues. The V and J ends lost 3 bases and 6 bases respectively, with 9 bases between them. Germline-derived CDR1 and CDR2 are SEHNR and FQNEAQ (reference sequence). This CDR3 is CASSFQGGEQYF. In nucleotides, the CDR3 is TGTGCCAGCAGCTTCCAGGGTGGCGAGCAGTACTTC.

To note about this clone: Sequence at one end of the junction differs from germline and may be a read error. CDR3 protein: CASSLDSMDYGYPF. In nucleotides, the CDR3 is TGCGCCAGCAGCCTCGACAGTATGGACTATGGCTACCCCTTC. The chain carries TRBV4-1 and TRBJ1-2, with D tentatively TRBD1 (5 bases). This CDR3 has 14 amino acids. Germline CDR1 and CDR2: MGHRA and YSYEKL.

The chain is built from TRBV5-4 and TRBJ1-2; perhaps TRBD1 as D (6 bases). V shed 4 bases and J shed 4 bases, with 20 bases lying between them. There are 16 residues in the CDR3. The germline CDR1 and CDR2 sequences are SGHNT and YYREEE (reference sequence). Written as DNA, the CDR3 is TGTGCCAGCAGCCCGGCGAGGCAGGGGAACTTCTATGGCTACACCTTC. Translation gives CASSPARQGNFYGYTF. Complete variable domain (other parts from reference TRBV5-4 and TRBJ1-2): ETGVTQSPTHLIKTRGQQVTLRCSSQSGHNTVSWYQQALGQGPQFIFQYYREEENGRGNFPPRFSGLQFPNYSSELNVNALELDDSALYLCASSPARQGNFYGYTFGSGTRLTVV.